This entry is about one T cell receptor beta chain. CDR1 and CDR2 from the germline V gene are MDHEN and SYDVKM. The CDR3 covers 12 residues. The ends were cut back, 1 base at V and 11 bases at J, with 11 bases in the middle. Under the authors' procedure: Amplification of reference gene primers provided the estimated nucleated cell counts. Using immunoSEQ multiplex PCR, the repertoire was profiled, and TCRdb retains in-frame clones only, with some absent. V, J and clone size are taken as reported in that table, and D and trimming were inferred from the DNA itself. The sample contains a few hundred thousand clones, more than 75% of which appear only once. The sample originates from a study of blood T cell repertoires in COVID-19. The wider study: Specimens from acute and convalescent COVID-19 originated in the United States, Italy and Spain. Nucleic acid was either cDNA or gDNA, and it came from T cells, B-cell-depleted T cells, or PBMCs.

The origin of this receptor is a man in his 60s who had recovered from COVID-19. The sequencing sample was made of peripheral blood. The chain joins TRBV28 to TRBJ1-1, with D tentatively TRBD1 (5 bases). CDR3 sequence: CASSLLRGEAFF. DNA of the CDR3: TGTGCCAGCAGTTTATTGCGGGGGGAGGCTTTCTTT.